Each of the 11 T cell receptor beta chains below was sequenced from the same sample in a study of control samples from healthy donors and cancer patients. Repertoires were generated with immunoSEQ multiplex PCR, while TCRdb's copy carries only in-frame clones and drops some. This sample carries under 150,000 clones, roughly 84% of them seen once, and the ten largest clones take over 6.5%. The sequenced material came from blood. The receptors derive from a man aged 40-55 years in good health.

This chain uses TRBV10-3 with TRBJ2-2; TRBD1 matches at 7 bases. This CDR3 spans 16 amino acids. Germline trimming cut 3 bases from V and 0 bases from J; bases unmatched to any gene: 4. CDR1 is ENHRY and CDR2 is SYGVKD in the germline V gene. The CDR3, as DNA: TGTGCCATCAGTGATCCCGGGACAGCGAACACCGGGGAGCTGTTTTTT. This gives the protein CAISDPGTANTGELFF.

The chain has TRBV4-2 and TRBJ2-1; D might be TRBD1 (7 bases). This CDR3 region has 16 residues. Germline CDR1 and CDR2: LGHNA and YNFKEQ. V lost 3 bases and J 4 bases, leaving 16 bases between the germline ends. DNA for the CDR3: TGTGCCAGCAGCCACGGAGGGGGCGGGGAGTACAATGAGCAGTTCTTC. Amino acid sequence: CASSHGGGGEYNEQFF.

In its sample, this clone was seen a few times. V usage is TRBV24-1 and J usage is TRBJ1-6; 9 bases fit TRBD1. This CDR3 is 17 amino acids long. J was trimmed by 7 bases and V by 4 bases; bases with no gene match: 10. CDR1 and CDR2 (germline): KGHDR, SFDVKD. The chain's CDR3 is CATSELTGTGRNSPLHF. The CDR3 coding sequence is TGTGCCACCAGTGAACTCACCGGGACAGGGAGGAATTCACCCCTCCACTTT.

This clone was seen a handful of times. The genes are TRBV5-1 and TRBJ1-3, with a tentative D call TRBD1 (5 bases). Trimming shortened V by 3 bases and J by 0 bases, and 10 bases separated the two germline ends. Germline V gives CDR1 SGHRS, CDR2 YFSETQ. The CDR3 has 15 residues. This CDR3 reads CASSSQGVSGNTIYF. The DNA for the CDR3 is TGCGCCAGCAGCTCCCAGGGAGTCTCTGGAAACACCATATATTTT. Drawing the rest from reference TRBV5-1 and TRBJ1-3, the complete variable domain is KAGVTQTPRYLIKTRGQQVTLSCSPISGHRSVSWYQQTPGQGLQFLFEYFSETQRNKGNFPGRFSGRQFSNSRSEMNVSTLELGDSALYLCASSSQGVSGNTIYFGEGSWLTVV.

This chain uses TRBV19 with TRBJ1-3; D possibly corresponds to TRBD1 (5 bases). The germline V gene encodes CDR1 LNHDA and CDR2 SQIVND (reference sequence). The CDR3 covers 16 residues. The germline V and J ends were trimmed by 1 base and 4 bases, with 14 bases remaining between them. The CDR3 here is CASSIGRGSGGNTIYF. In nucleotides, the CDR3 is TGTGCCAGTAGTATAGGTCGGGGGAGTGGAGGAAACACCATATATTTT.

V usage is TRBV11-3 and J usage is TRBJ2-7; D is ambiguous. The CDR3 runs to 12 residues. The germline V and J ends were trimmed by 1 base and 6 bases, with 7 bases remaining between them. Germline values: CDR1 SGHNT, CDR2 YENEEA. CDR3 amino acids: CASSLVYGEQYF. The CDR3 DNA is TGTGCCAGCAGCTTAGTTTATGGCGAGCAGTACTTC.

The chain couples TRBV7-2 to TRBJ1-2; D is uncertain. The CDR3 has 11 residues. Germline values: CDR1 SGHTA, CDR2 FQGNSA. Trimming cost V 4 bases and J 4 bases, with 4 bases left between them. CDR3 in DNA: TGTGCCAGCAGCTCATCCTATGGCTACACCTTC. Amino acid sequence: CASSSSYGYTF.

This clone occurred a few times. This sequence joins TRBV10-3 and TRBJ1-1; D gene ambiguous. Germline CDR1 is ENHRY and CDR2 is SYGVKD. Trimming took 0 bases from V and 3 from J, leaving 5 bases between them. The CDR3 totals 13 residues. The CDR3 sequence: CAISESMDTEAFF. The CDR3 DNA sequence: TGTGCCATCAGTGAGTCGATGGACACTGAAGCTTTCTTT.

The DNA for the CDR3 is TGTGCCAGCAGCGTAGGGCCCAGGCAGGGGTTAGATACGCAGTATTTT. This translates into CASSVGPRQGLDTQYF. This chain uses TRBV9 with TRBJ2-3, with D perhaps TRBD1 (6 bases). Trimming stripped 0 bases from V and 5 bases from J, with 16 bases between. The CDR3 is 16 amino acids. Germline-derived CDR1 and CDR2 are SGDLS and YYNGEE.

The table lists this clone with a count of one. J is TRBJ2-1 and V is TRBV18, with D perhaps TRBD2 (5 bases). CDR3 length: 14 residues. Trimming cost V 3 bases and J 7 bases, with 13 bases left between them. The V gene's germline CDR1 is KGHSH and CDR2 LQKENI. CDR3 sequence: CASSPLDSANEQFF. CDR3 bases: TGTGCCAGCTCACCCTTGGACTCGGCGAATGAGCAGTTCTTC. The full variable domain, with the rest looked up from reference TRBV18 and TRBJ2-1, is NAGVMQNPRHLVRRRGQEARLRCSPMKGHSHVYWYRQLPEEGLKFMVYLQKENIIDESGMPKERFSAEFPKEGPSILRIQQVVRGDSAAYFCASSPLDSANEQFFGPGTRLTVL.

The chain recombines TRBV11-3 with TRBJ2-7; weak D call: TRBD2 (6 bases). The J call may be mistaken, given a closer DNA end match to TRBJ2-1. The CDR3 has 15 amino acids. Germline CDR1 is SGHNT and CDR2 is YENEEA. DNA for the CDR3: TGTGCCAGCAGCTTAGATGCGGGAATTGGGAATGAGCAGTTCTTC. Protein product: CASSLDAGIGNEQFF.